The table lists the clone carrying this T cell receptor (beta chain) with a count of one. V gave up 6 bases and J gave up 2 bases, with 10 bases separating them. The length of the CDR3 is 13 residues. The germline V gene encodes CDR1 MNHEY and CDR2 SMNVEV (reference sequence). The PCR had 60 Vbeta and 13 Jbeta primers. Sequencing was performed with immunoSEQ multiplex PCR; in TCRdb, only in-frame clones are kept and a portion is missing. The table includes some 140,000 clones, less than 85% detected once. This record comes from a study of cytomegalovirus exposure and HLA in healthy donors. The V and J genes are TRBV27 and TRBJ2-5; D not certain. The sequenced sample consisted of PBMCs. The clonotype was recovered from a man aged 35 to 55 in good health and CMV-seronegative. CDR3 in DNA: TGTGCCAGCAGGAAAGATGAGCAAGAGACCCAGTACTTC. This translates into CASRKDEQETQYF.